This record looks at one TCR beta chain sequence and its context. These data come from a study of monozygotic twins with inflammatory bowel disease. Germline CDR1 is ENHRY and CDR2 is SYGVKD. The CDR3 runs to 14 residues. TCRdb reprocessed the 5' RACE reads; each CDR3 protein has one entry and no DNA is given. Recorded for this sample: approximately 400,000 distinct CDR3 sequences. The sequence was obtained from a human donor with ulcerative colitis or Crohn's disease, or a healthy co-twin of an affected twin (not recorded which). The chain recombines TRBV10-3 with TRBJ2-7. Sequenced: blood. Here the CDR3 reads CAISDPSQSYEQYF.